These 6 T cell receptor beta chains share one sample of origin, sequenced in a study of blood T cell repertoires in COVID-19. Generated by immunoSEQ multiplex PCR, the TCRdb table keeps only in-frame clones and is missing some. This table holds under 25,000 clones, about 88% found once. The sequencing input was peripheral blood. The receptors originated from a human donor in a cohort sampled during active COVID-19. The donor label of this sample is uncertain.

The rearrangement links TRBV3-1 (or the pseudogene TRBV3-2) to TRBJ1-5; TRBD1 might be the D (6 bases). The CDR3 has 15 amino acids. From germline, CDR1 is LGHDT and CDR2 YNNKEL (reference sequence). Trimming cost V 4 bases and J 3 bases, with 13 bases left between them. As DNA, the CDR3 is TGTGCCAGCAGCCTGGCGGGGGGGCTCAATCAGCCCCAGCATTTT. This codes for CASSLAGGLNQPQHF.

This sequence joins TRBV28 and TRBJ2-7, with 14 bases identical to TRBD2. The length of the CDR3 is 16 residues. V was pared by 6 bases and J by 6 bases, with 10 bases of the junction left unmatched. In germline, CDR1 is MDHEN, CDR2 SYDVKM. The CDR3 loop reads CASSTGTSGSFSEQYF. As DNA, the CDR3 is TGTGCCAGCAGCACTGGGACTAGCGGGAGCTTCTCCGAGCAGTACTTC.

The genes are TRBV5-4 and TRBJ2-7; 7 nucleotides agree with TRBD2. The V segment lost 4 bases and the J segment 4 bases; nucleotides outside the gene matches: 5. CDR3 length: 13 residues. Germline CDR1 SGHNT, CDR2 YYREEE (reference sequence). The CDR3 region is CASSLPAGYEQYF. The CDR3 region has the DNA TGTGCCAGCAGCCTGCCAGCGGGATACGAGCAGTACTTC.

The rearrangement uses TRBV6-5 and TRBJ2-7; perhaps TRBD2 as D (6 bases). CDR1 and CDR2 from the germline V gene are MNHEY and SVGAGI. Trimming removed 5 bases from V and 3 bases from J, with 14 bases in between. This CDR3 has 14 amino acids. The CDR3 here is CASSQEGLFYEQYF. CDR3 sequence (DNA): TGTGCCAGCAGTCAGGAGGGCTTATTCTACGAGCAGTACTTC.

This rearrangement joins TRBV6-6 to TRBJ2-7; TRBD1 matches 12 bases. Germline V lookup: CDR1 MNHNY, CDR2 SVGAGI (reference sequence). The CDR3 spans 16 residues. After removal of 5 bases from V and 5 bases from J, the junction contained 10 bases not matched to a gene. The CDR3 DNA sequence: TGTGCCAGCAGTCTACGGTCCGGGACAGGGGGCAACGAGCAGTACTTC. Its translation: CASSLRSGTGGNEQYF.

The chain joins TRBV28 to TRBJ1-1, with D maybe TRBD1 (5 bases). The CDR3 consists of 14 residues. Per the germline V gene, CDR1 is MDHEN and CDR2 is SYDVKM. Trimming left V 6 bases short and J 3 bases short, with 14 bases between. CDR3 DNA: TGTGCCAGCAGCTCCCAACAGGCTTACACTGAAGCTTTCTTT. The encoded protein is CASSSQQAYTEAFF.